Each of the 12 T cell receptor beta chains below was sequenced from the same sample in a study of response to subunit inactivated influenza vaccine. From the RT-PCR reads, TCRdb called clonotypes with MiXCR, one entry per CDR3 protein. The sample shows over 650,000 distinct CDR3 sequences, less than 20% of them seen only once. The input for sequencing was PBMCs from blood, taken around 5 days after vaccination. These receptors originate from a man over 45 who received an inactivated influenza vaccine.

The chain links TRBV5-1 to TRBJ1-4; D is unresolved. Trimming cost V 1 base and J 0 bases, with 7 bases left between them. The germline CDR1 and CDR2 sequences are SGHRS and YFSETQ. This CDR3 comprises 15 residues. CDR3 coding DNA: TGCGCCAGCAGCTTGCAGGACGCAACTAATGAAAAACTGTTTTTT. Protein sequence: CASSLQDATNEKLFF.

The chain uses TRBV6-2 or TRBV6-3 and TRBJ2-3, with 7 bases that match TRBD1. Trimming took 6 bases from V and 4 from J; bases not matched to a gene: 16. This CDR3 has 17 residues. Looked up from germline, CDR1 is MNHEY and CDR2 is SVGEGT. CDR3 amino acids: CASSPGQAPLESDTQYF. DNA of the CDR3: TGTGCCAGCAGCCCAGGACAGGCCCCTTTGGAGTCAGATACGCAGTATTTT.

This clonotype was recorded a few times. The V and J genes are TRBV19 and TRBJ2-1; TRBD2 matches at 7 bases. The CDR3 covers 12 residues. CDR1 and CDR2 (germline): LNHDA, SQIVND (reference sequence). J gave up 9 bases and V 6 bases, and 5 bases lay outside the gene matches. This CDR3 reads CASRPPSGEQFF. In DNA, the CDR3 is TGTGCCAGTAGACCACCTAGCGGTGAGCAGTTCTTC.

The CDR3 here is CASSQDPAGGHNEQFF. In nucleotides, the CDR3 is TGCGCCAGCAGCCAAGATCCAGCGGGGGGCCACAATGAGCAGTTCTTC. The V and J genes are TRBV4-1 and TRBJ2-1; 9 bases are shared with TRBD2. The trim removed 0 bases at V and 5 bases at J, leaving 5 bases unmatched. Germline V lookup: CDR1 MGHRA, CDR2 YSYEKL. The length of the CDR3 is 16 residues.

There are a few counts of this clonotype. The chain has TRBV7-9 and TRBJ2-7, with TRBD2 matching over 13 bases. Germline lookup yields CDR1 SEHNR and CDR2 FQNEAQ (reference sequence). V lost 4 bases, J lost 3 bases, and 6 bases stayed unmatched. CDR3 length: 16 residues. The CDR3 region has the DNA TGTGCCAGCAGCTCAAGGACTAGCGGGGGCGACTACGAGCAGTACTTC. As protein: CASSSRTSGGDYEQYF.

The chain couples TRBV3-1 to TRBJ2-4; 14 nucleotides agree with TRBD2. CDR3 length equals 21 residues. The germline V gene has CDR1 LGHDT and CDR2 YNNKEL (reference sequence). The V gene end was trimmed by 1 base and the J gene end by 1 base; junction bases not matched to a gene: 12. The CDR3 reads CASSQALEGTSGSSAKNIQYF. CDR3 nucleotide sequence: TGTGCCAGCAGCCAAGCCCTAGAGGGGACTAGCGGGAGTTCGGCCAAAAACATTCAGTACTTC. Variable domain in full (rest from reference TRBV3-1 and TRBJ2-4): DTAVSQTPKYLVTQMGNDKSIKCEQNLGHDTMYWYKQDSKKFLKIMFSYNNKELIINETVPNRFSPKSPDKAHLNLHINSLELGDSAVYFCASSQALEGTSGSSAKNIQYFGAGTRLSVL.

In its sample, this clonotype was seen a few times. The genes are TRBV6-5 and TRBJ2-3; 12 nucleotides align to TRBD1. Germline V lookup: CDR1 MNHEY, CDR2 SVGAGI. Trimming cost V 2 bases and J 6 bases; bases outside gene matches: 12. The CDR3 consists of 18 residues. CDR3 DNA sequence: TGTGCCAGCAGTTACAGCCTACGGGACAGGGGGCTGGGGGATACGCAGTATTTT. Amino acid sequence: CASSYSLRDRGLGDTQYF.

The chain uses TRBV29-1 and TRBJ2-6, with D perhaps matching TRBD1 (5 bases). The CDR3 extends over 14 amino acids. The ends were cut back, 1 base at V and 2 bases at J, with 6 bases in the middle. Germline V gives CDR1 SQVTM, CDR2 ANQGSEA. The CDR3 DNA is TGCAGCGTTGAAGTAGGGGCTGGGGCCAACGTCCTGACTTTC. It encodes CSVEVGAGANVLTF.

The chain employs TRBV7-6 and TRBJ2-1; TRBD1 matches 11 bases. The V gene's germline CDR1 is SGHVS and CDR2 FNYEAQ. The CDR3 loop spans 16 amino acids. Unmatched junction bases numbered 10, after V lost 5 bases and J lost 7 bases. CDR3 DNA: TGTGCCAGCAGCCACCCGGGACAGGGGGTCTGGAATGAGCAGTTCTTC. This encodes CASSHPGQGVWNEQFF.

This clonotype was counted only a few times. The rearrangement joins TRBV9 to TRBJ2-3, with 10 positions matching TRBD2. The CDR3 sequence is 16 residues long. V lost 2 bases, J lost 2 bases, and 5 bases stayed unmatched. Germline loops: CDR1 SGDLS, CDR2 YYNGEE. The DNA for the CDR3 is TGTGCCAGCAGCGTTAGCGGGGGGCACGACACAGATACGCAGTATTTT. Amino acid sequence: CASSVSGGHDTDTQYF.

This clonotype has a count of ten or more. CDR3 protein: CASSVGPYF. The CDR3 DNA follows: TGTGCCAGCAGCGTGGGACCTTACTTC. V usage is TRBV5-6 and J usage is TRBJ2-7; D tentatively reads TRBD1 or TRBD2 (5 bases each). The CDR3 loop spans 9 amino acids. V was shortened by 4 bases and J by 13 bases, with 9 bases between the two germline ends. Germline V gene sequence: CDR1 SGHDT, CDR2 YYEEEE.

This clonotype was recorded at least ten times. The rearrangement links TRBV5-5 to TRBJ2-1; TRBD2 is a possible D gene (7 bases). The CDR3 is made up of 16 amino acids. V shed 4 bases and J shed 2 bases, with 16 bases lying between them. Germline CDR1 reads SGHKS; CDR2 reads YYEKEE (reference sequence). CDR3 in amino acids: CASSRRGRRTYNEQFF. The CDR3 nucleotides read TGTGCCAGCAGCAGGCGGGGGCGAAGGACCTACAATGAGCAGTTCTTC. The complete variable domain, with remaining parts taken from reference TRBV5-5 and TRBJ2-1, reads DAGVTQSPTHLIKTRGQQVTLRCSPISGHKSVSWYQQVLGQGPQFIFQYYEKEERGRGNFPDRFSARQFPNYSSELNVNALLLGDSALYLCASSRRGRRTYNEQFFGPGTRLTVL.